This T cell receptor (beta chain) was captured by sequencing in a study of cytotoxic CD8 clonotypes in ibrutinib-treated CLL. V lost 0 bases to trimming and J lost 0 bases, with 15 bases between them. The CDR3 is made up of 18 amino acids. The germline CDR1 and CDR2 sequences are LGHNA and YNFKEQ. Depths of 1 in 200,000 to 1 in 1 million T cells were the sequencing target. The protocol was immunoSEQ multiplex PCR, while the TCRdb copy is restricted to in-frame clones and leaves out a portion. Here the sample spans 150,000 or so clones, roughly 86% being singletons. General study results and limits: Upon ibrutinib response clonality rose, and upon progression it fell back toward baseline.

Details on this clone: Its cognate antigen is unknown. Distinct nucleotide sequences in the sample also encode this CDR3.

The specimen was PBMCs, collected after 12 months of ibrutinib treatment. This TCR derives from a human donor with chronic lymphocytic leukemia. This chain connects TRBV4-2 to TRBJ1-3; D unclear. The CDR3 loop reads CASSQDSATGFSGNTIYF. DNA of the CDR3: TGTGCCAGCAGCCAAGACTCCGCAACCGGGTTCTCTGGAAACACCATATATTTT.